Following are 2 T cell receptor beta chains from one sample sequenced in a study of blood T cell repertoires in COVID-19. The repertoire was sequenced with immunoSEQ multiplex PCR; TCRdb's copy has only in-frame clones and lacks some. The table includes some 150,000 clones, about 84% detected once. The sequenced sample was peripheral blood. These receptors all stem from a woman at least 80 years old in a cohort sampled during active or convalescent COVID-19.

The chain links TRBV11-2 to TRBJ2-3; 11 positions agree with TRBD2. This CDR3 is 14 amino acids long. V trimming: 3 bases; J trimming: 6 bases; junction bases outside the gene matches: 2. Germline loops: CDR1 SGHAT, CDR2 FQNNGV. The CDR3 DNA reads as TGTGCCAGCAGCTTTACTAGCGGGGGCGATACGCAGTATTTT. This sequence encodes CASSFTSGGDTQYF.

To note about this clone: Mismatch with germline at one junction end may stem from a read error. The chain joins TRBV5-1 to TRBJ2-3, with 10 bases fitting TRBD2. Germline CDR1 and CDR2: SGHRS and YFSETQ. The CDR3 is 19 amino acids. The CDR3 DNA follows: TGCGCTAGCAGCTTCCCTAGCGGGGGTCGTGAGGCACTCGCAGATACGCAGTATTTT. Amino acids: CASSFPSGGREALADTQYF. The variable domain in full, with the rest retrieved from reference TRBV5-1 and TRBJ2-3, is KAGVTQTPRYLIKTRGQQVTLSCSPISGHRSVSWYQQTPGQGLQFLFEYFSETQRNKGNFPGRFSGRQFSNSRSEMNVSTLELGDSALYLCASSFPSGGREALADTQYFGPGTRLTVL.